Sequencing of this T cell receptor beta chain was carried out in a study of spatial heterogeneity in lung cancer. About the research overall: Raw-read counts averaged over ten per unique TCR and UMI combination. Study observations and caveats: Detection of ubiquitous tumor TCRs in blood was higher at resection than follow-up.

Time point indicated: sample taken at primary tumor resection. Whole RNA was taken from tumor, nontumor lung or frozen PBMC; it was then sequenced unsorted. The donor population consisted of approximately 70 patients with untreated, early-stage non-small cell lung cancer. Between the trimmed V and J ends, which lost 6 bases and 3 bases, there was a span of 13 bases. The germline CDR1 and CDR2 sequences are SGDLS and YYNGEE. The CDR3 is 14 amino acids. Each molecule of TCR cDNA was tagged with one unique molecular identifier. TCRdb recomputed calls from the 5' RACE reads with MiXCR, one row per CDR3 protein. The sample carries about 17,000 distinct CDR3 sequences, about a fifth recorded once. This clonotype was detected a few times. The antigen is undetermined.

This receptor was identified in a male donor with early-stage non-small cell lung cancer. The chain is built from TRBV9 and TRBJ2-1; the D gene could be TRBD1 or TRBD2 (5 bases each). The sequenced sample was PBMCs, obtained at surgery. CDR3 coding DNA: TGTGCCAGCACCACGGGGCAGAGCTACAATGAGCAGTTCTTC. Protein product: CASTTGQSYNEQFF. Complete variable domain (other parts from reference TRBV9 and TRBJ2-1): DSGVTQTPKHLITATGQRVTLRCSPRSGDLSVYWYQQSLDQGLQFLIQYYNGEERAKGNILERFSAQQFPDLHSELNLSSLELGDSALYFCASTTGQSYNEQFFGPGTRLTVL.